This TCR beta chain derives from a study of beta chain features in type 1 diabetes. Germline CDR1 reads SGHTA; CDR2 reads FQGTGA. V lost 2 bases and J lost 4, with 8 bases in between. The CDR3 has 13 amino acids. Regarding the study as a whole: Among patients, naive, central memory and Treg TCRB repertoires appeared more similar than among healthy donors. Moderate yet significant TCRB CDR3 shortening was seen in Type 1 diabetes patients in all four CD4+ subsets.

About this clone: Antigen specificity is unknown.

All of the isolated RNA was reverse transcribed, so expressed TCRB transcripts were sequenced. Data came from immunoSEQ multiplex PCR; TCRdb stores just in-frame clones and leaves some out. The data show a few hundred thousand clones, 13% seen once. The origin of this receptor is a young woman with type 1 diabetes. The specimen sequenced was naive CD4+ T cells from blood. The chain uses TRBV7-3 and TRBJ1-2; D unresolved. The CDR3 region has the DNA TGTGCCAGCAGCTTATCTGGGAGCTATGGCTACACCTTC. This gives the protein CASSLSGSYGYTF.